This T cell receptor beta chain was profiled in a study of neurological immune-mediated disorders. This clonotype was counted many times. The method for making cDNA was 5'RACE, and it used 10-nucleotide random UMIs. From 15-18 subjects, over 160 million TCR-beta sequences were obtained in each sequencing run. TCRdb reprocessed the 5' RACE reads with MiXCR, giving one entry per CDR3 protein. The sample carries 50,000 to 70,000 distinct CDR3 sequences, roughly 13% recorded once. The unsorted libraries had their origin in 2 million PBMCs stored at -80 C. V shed 3 bases, J shed 4 bases, and the junction held 4 bases outside the gene matches. Germline CDR1 reads DFQATT; CDR2 reads SNEGSKA (reference sequence). The length of the CDR3 is 15 residues.

The sequence was collected from a woman aged 60-75 years with HTLV-1-associated myelopathy (HAM/TSP). The chain has TRBV20-1 and TRBJ2-3; 13 bases fit TRBD2. The specimen was PBMCs. CDR3 loop: CSASVLAGGPDTQYF. Here the CDR3 DNA reads TGCAGTGCTAGTGTACTAGCGGGAGGGCCAGATACGCAGTATTTT.